This T cell receptor beta chain was retrieved from a study of T cells in women clearing cervical HPV infection. Study in general: Women with histologically confirmed HPV16-related CIN3 or worse, 2 with invasive cancer, served as cases. Controls were women whose single incident HPV16 infection cleared within 12 months without precancer or cancer. Controls gave blood once infection was undetectable; cases at lesion identification. Only a few women had HLA typing results available.

Assay used: immunoSEQ multiplex PCR; TCRdb lists only in-frame clones, some missing. Here the sample table reports around 31,000 clones. The sequence came from a woman between 18 and 70 years old with a cervical HPV16 infection that either progressed to CIN3+ or cleared (not recorded which). The sequenced sample consisted of blood buffy coat.

CDR3 in amino acids: CASSPPERGSSYNEQFF. Incomplete CDR3 DNA: TGTGCCAGCTCACCACCGGAGCGGGGCAGCTCCTACAATGAG. The chain couples TRBV18 to TRBJ2-1; 7 nucleotides match TRBD2. With the read ending 3 residues before the CDR3 end, the germline J gene is used to fill in that end. This CDR3 comprises 17 residues. The V segment lost 0 bases and the J segment 0 bases; nucleotides outside the gene matches: 5. Looked up from germline, CDR1 is KGHSH and CDR2 is LQKENI.